This T cell receptor (beta chain) was found in a study of cytomegalovirus exposure and HLA in healthy donors. General observations from the study: For cytomegalovirus status, the classifier reportedly gave diagnoses with high specificity and sensitivity. Most TCR sequences proved rare, with some public TCRs found in many donors. Specificity for CMV antigens was confirmed in vitro for a few of the CMV-associated chains.

In regard to this clone: Its specificity is not known.

The donors were members of the validation cohort, which comprised 120 subjects and was separate from the first cohort of about 700 subjects. Sequenced by immunoSEQ multiplex PCR; TCRdb stores in-frame clones only, minus some. This table has about 190,000 clones, more than 65% appearing once. The TCR sequence derives from a woman aged 18-29 years in good health and CMV-seropositive. Sequencing was carried out using PBMCs.

In nucleotides, the CDR3 is TGTGCTAGTGGAGAGGGAGCGAATCAGCCCCAGCATTTT. It specifies CASGEGANQPQHF. The V and J genes are TRBV12-5 and TRBJ1-5; D is uncertain. The CDR3 contains 13 residues. Trimming cost V 6 bases and J 4 bases, with 10 bases left between them. The germline V gene has CDR1 LGHNT and CDR2 FRNRAP.